Below, 7 T cell receptor beta chains from the same sample are listed, as sequenced in a study of blood T cell repertoires in COVID-19. Here immunoSEQ multiplex PCR was the method, and the copy in TCRdb shows in-frame clones only, minus some. Of roughly 330,000 clones listed, roughly 87% were seen once; the top ten hold roughly a tenth. The sample was peripheral blood. These TCRs come from a man aged 30-40 years with COVID-19, enrolled during active disease.

The chain is built from TRBV6-2 or TRBV6-3 and TRBJ2-1; 8 nucleotides line up with TRBD2. After removal of 0 bases from V and 2 bases from J, the junction contained 9 bases not matched to a gene. Germline V gene sequence: CDR1 MNHEY, CDR2 SVGEGT. This CDR3 has 18 residues. The CDR3 region is CASSYSRGGRPTYNEQFF. The CDR3 bases are TGTGCCAGCAGTTACTCCCGGGGGGGCAGACCCACCTACAATGAGCAGTTCTTC.

The chain has TRBV2 and TRBJ1-2, with 7 bases aligning to TRBD1. Germline V lookup: CDR1 SNHLY, CDR2 FYNNEI. The CDR3 totals 14 residues. V trimming: 7 bases; J trimming: 3 bases; junction bases outside the gene matches: 8. The DNA for the CDR3 is TGTGCCAGCATCCTAAGGGGGCTAGACTATGGCTACACCTTC. It is translated as CASILRGLDYGYTF. The entire variable domain, with the rest obtained from reference TRBV2 and TRBJ1-2, is as follows: EPEVTQTPSHQVTQMGQEVILRCVPISNHLYFYWYRQILGQKVEFLVSFYNNEISEKSEIFDDQFSVERPDGSNFTLKIRSTKLEDSAMYFCASILRGLDYGYTFGSGTRLTVV.

This rearrangement joins TRBV7-8 to TRBJ2-7, with TRBD1 matching over 9 bases. The V gene end was trimmed by 5 bases and the J gene end by 4 bases; junction bases not matched to a gene: 3. CDR1 and CDR2 (germline): SGHVS, FQNEAQ. CDR3 length: 13 residues. CDR3 DNA sequence: TGTGCCAGCAGCCGGGACAGGGCATACGAGCAGTACTTC. As protein: CASSRDRAYEQYF.

This clone has only a few counts. The V and J genes are TRBV7-3 and TRBJ1-1, with TRBD1 matching over 7 bases. The CDR3 runs to 14 residues. V dropped 4 bases and J dropped 2; count of bases not matched to a gene: 4. Germline V gene sequence: CDR1 SGHTA, CDR2 FQGTGA. The CDR3 region is CASSSGTANTEAFF. In DNA form, the CDR3 reads TGTGCCAGCAGCTCAGGGACAGCAAACACTGAAGCTTTCTTT. The full variable domain, in which reference TRBV7-3 and TRBJ1-1 provide the parts outside the CDR3, is GAGVSQTPSNKVTEKGKYVELRCDPISGHTALYWYRQSLGQGPEFLIYFQGTGAADDSGLPNDRFFAVRPEGSVSTLKIQRTERGDSAVYLCASSSGTANTEAFFGQGTRLTVV.

The chain employs TRBV28 and TRBJ2-2, with 7 bases identical to TRBD1. The CDR3 spans 17 residues. V lost 3 bases, J lost 3 bases, and 10 bases stayed unmatched. Per germline, CDR1 MDHEN and CDR2 SYDVKM. CDR3 bases: TGTGCCAGCAGTTTTGGGGACAGTCGGGCTTACACCGGGGAGCTGTTTTTT. This encodes CASSFGDSRAYTGELFF. The full variable domain, in which reference TRBV28 and TRBJ2-2 provide the parts outside the CDR3, is DVKVTQSSRYLVKRTGEKVFLECVQDMDHENMFWYRQDPGLGLRLIYFSYDVKMKEKGDIPEGYSVSREKKERFSLILESASTNQTSMYLCASSFGDSRAYTGELFFGEGSRLTVL.

The rearrangement uses TRBV6-6 and TRBJ2-2, with 7 bases lining up with TRBD1. The CDR3 contains 16 residues. V shed 2 bases and J 3 bases; nucleotides not matched to a gene: 6. CDR1 MNHNY and CDR2 SVGAGI come from the germline V gene (reference sequence). Written as DNA, the CDR3 is TGTGCCAGCAGTTACAAAGGGGGCTTACACACCGGGGAGCTGTTTTTT. Its translation is CASSYKGGLHTGELFF.

The chain combines TRBV9 with TRBJ2-1; 10 bases fit TRBD2. The V gene's germline CDR1 is SGDLS and CDR2 YYNGEE. The ends lost 0 bases at V and 9 bases at J; junction bases unmatched: 9. CDR3 length: 16 amino acids. CDR3: CASSVGRLAGVGEQFF. CDR3 coding DNA: TGTGCCAGCAGCGTAGGTCGGCTAGCGGGGGTGGGTGAGCAGTTCTTC.